This T cell receptor beta chain was found in a study of blood T cell repertoires in COVID-19 (dated by TCRdb to the early 2020s). Describing the broader study: Samples from collaborators originated in the United States, Italy and Spain and spanned both the acute and convalescent phases of COVID-19. The material from the prospective study consisted of cDNA or gDNA derived from T cells, B-cell-depleted T cells, or PBMCs. Deeply sampled blood TCRbeta repertoires from subjects exposed to, actively infected with, or recovered from COVID-19 were included in the dataset. Where available, HLA class I and class II types were taken from metadata supplied by the sample provider and were not determined by assay-based typing. Nearly every sample came with metadata listing a de-identified subject ID, COVID-19 status, age in years and sex. The repertoires were released in a freely available public database meant as a resource for research on the immune response to SARS-CoV-2. The samples were drawn from the first 160 participants of the ongoing ImmuneRACE study and from 1,254 subjects provided by 6 global collaborators.

The investigation overall reported the following: The quantity of clinical and demographic metadata differed by source and by participant and was supplied without curation.

Between the V and J ends, shortened by 5 bases and 2 bases respectively, the junction contains 21 bases. Inclusive of the bounding cysteine and phenylalanine, the CDR3 is 17 residues long. Only the CDR3 part of the read is kept: 51 bases, read in frame from the first base. CDR1 MDHEN and CDR2 SYDVKM were looked up in the germline V gene. TCRbeta CDR3 regions were amplified from genomic DNA by means of the immunoSEQ Assay, a bias-controlled multiplex PCR. For the original study's pipeline: Nucleated cell counts per sample were estimated from amplification of reference gene primers within the assay. To quantify the absolute abundance of each unique TCRbeta CDR3 rearrangement, sequence reads were collapsed and filtered. For each sample, productive Simpson clonality was calculated by taking the square root of Simpson's diversity index across productive rearrangements. The immuneACCESS repertoire file appears here via TCRdb, limited to in-frame rearrangements. These files lack a portion of the clones; in checked studies, under half of the deficit traces to unresolved V genes, and the cause of the others is not known. For V, J and clone size, that table is used; D and trimming come from the DNA. For this sample there are around 82,000 clones; 65% to 90% appear just once. The ten biggest clones cover roughly 9.1% of the sample.

Remarks on this clone: Its antigen is still unknown. No base quality values were provided; no much bigger clone lies one nucleotide off.

One collaborating source in Seattle enrolled patients during active infection and followed them longitudinally through the course of disease. The collaborating institutions used their own protocols to collect whole blood in K2EDTA tubes. Collaborator samples were shipped for TCRbeta analysis as frozen whole blood, isolated PBMCs, or DNA extracted from either sample type. The TCR originated in a man in his fifties with COVID-19, enrolled during active disease. Sequenced input: peripheral blood. Recombination connected TRBV28 to TRBJ2-5; the D region possibly corresponds to TRBD2 (6 bases align). The CDR3: CASSPPGGSGGQETQYF. The DNA sequence is given as TGTGCCAGCAGTCCCCCCGGGGGTTCGGGCGGGCAAGAGACCCAGTACTTC. The reference TRBV28 and TRBJ2-5 proteins fill in what lies around the CDR3, so the full variable domain reads DVKVTQSSRYLVKRTGEKVFLECVQDMDHENMFWYRQDPGLGLRLIYFSYDVKMKEKGDIPEGYSVSREKKERFSLILESASTNQTSMYLCASSPPGGSGGQETQYFGPGTRLLVL.